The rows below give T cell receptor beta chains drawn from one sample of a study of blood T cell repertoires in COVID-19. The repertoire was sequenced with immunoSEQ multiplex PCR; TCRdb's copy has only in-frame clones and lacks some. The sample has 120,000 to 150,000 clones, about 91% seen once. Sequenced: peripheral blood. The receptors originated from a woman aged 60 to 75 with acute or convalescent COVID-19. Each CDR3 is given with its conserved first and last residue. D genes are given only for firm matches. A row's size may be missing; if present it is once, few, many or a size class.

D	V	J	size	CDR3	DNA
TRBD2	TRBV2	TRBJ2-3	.	CATRGLAVTDTQYF	TGTGCCACCCGAGGACTAGCGGTCACAGATACGCAGTATTTT
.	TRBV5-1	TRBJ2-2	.	CASSSEGSGELFF	TGCGCCAGCAGCTCAGAGGGATCCGGGGAGCTGTTTTTT
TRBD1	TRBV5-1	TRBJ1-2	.	CASSLAWGQGTIYGYTF	TGCGCCAGCAGCTTGGCCTGGGGACAGGGGACCATTTATGGCTACACCTTC
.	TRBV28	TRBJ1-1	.	CASSQGPGMNTEAFF	TGTGCCAGCAGTCAGGGGCCGGGGATGAACACTGAAGCTTTCTTT
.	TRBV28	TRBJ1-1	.	CASSPGHKNTEAFF	TGTGCCAGCAGTCCGGGACACAAGAACACTGAAGCTTTCTTT
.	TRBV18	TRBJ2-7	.	CASSPGGGEQYF	TGTGCCAGCTCACCCGGAGGAGGCGAGCAGTACTTC
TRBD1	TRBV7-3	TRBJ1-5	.	CASSRDSNNQPQHF	TGTGCCAGCAGCCGGGACAGCAACAATCAGCCCCAGCATTTT
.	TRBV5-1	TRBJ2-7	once	CASSFGAPSSYEQYF	TGCGCCAGCAGCTTCGGAGCGCCAAGCTCCTACGAGCAGTACTTC
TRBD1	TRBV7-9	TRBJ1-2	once	CASSLGGDRIYTF	TGTGCCAGCAGCTTAGGCGGGGACAGGATCTACACCTTC
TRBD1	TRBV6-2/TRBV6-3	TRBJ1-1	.	CASSPFKTGSNTEAFF	TGTGCCAGCAGCCCGTTTAAGACAGGGAGTAACACTGAAGCTTTCTTT
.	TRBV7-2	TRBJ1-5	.	CASSLGTRTYSNQPQHF	TGTGCCAGCAGCTTAGGGACACGGACCTATAGCAATCAGCCCCAGCATTTT
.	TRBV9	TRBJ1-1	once	CASRPMDGDTEAFF	TGTGCCAGCAGACCAATGGACGGGGACACTGAAGCTTTCTTT
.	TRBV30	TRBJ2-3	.	CAWSDDGKSTDTQYF	TGTGCCTGGAGTGACGACGGGAAAAGCACAGATACGCAGTATTTT
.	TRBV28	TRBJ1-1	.	CASSLSSGEGGEAFF	TGTGCCAGCAGTTTATCCTCGGGTGAAGGAGGTGAAGCTTTCTTT
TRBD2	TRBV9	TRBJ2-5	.	CASSVGVAGGEETQYF	TGTGCCAGCAGCGTAGGAGTAGCGGGGGGTGAGGAGACCCAGTACTTC
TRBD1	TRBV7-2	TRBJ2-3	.	CASSPNRGRVFDTDTQYF	TGTGCCAGCAGCCCTAACAGGGGGCGAGTCTTTGACACAGATACGCAGTATTTT
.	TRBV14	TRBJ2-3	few	CASSQGALSTDTQYF	TGTGCCAGCAGCCAAGGGGCCTTGAGCACAGATACGCAGTATTTT
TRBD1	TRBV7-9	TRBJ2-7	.	CASSRSGGYEQYF	TGTGCCAGCAGCCGTTCAGGGGGCTACGAGCAGTACTTC
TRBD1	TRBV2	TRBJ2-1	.	CATRQGRDNEQFF	TGTGCCACCAGACAGGGCCGGGACAATGAGCAGTTCTTC
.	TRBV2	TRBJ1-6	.	CASSVDNSPLHF	TGTGCCAGCAGTGTAGATAATTCACCCCTCCACTTT
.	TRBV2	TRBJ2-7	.	CASTLEGPQYF	TGTGCCAGCACTCTAGAAGGTCCGCAGTACTTC
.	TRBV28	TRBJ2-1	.	CASSPSGGGGGEQFF	TGTGCCAGCAGTCCCTCCGGCGGGGGAGGGGGTGAGCAGTTCTTC
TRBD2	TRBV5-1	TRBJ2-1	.	CASSYLGGSKFF	TGCGCCAGCAGCTACCTCGGGGGGTCGAAGTTCTTC
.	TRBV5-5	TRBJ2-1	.	CASSLDYGGAYNEQFF	TGTGCCAGCAGCTTGGATTATGGGGGCGCTTACAATGAGCAGTTCTTC
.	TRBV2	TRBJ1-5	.	CASSARVGNQPQHF	TGTGCCAGCAGCGCCAGGGTTGGCAATCAGCCCCAGCATTTT
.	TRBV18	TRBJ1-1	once	CASSPLGDLNTEAFF	TGTGCCAGCTCACCATTGGGAGATCTGAACACTGAAGCTTTCTTT
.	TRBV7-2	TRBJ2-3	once	CASSFAGSDTQYF	TGTGCCAGCAGCTTCGCAGGGTCAGATACGCAGTATTTT
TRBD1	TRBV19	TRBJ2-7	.	CASSDRAGEQYF	TGTGCCAGTAGCGACAGGGCTGGGGAGCAGTACTTC
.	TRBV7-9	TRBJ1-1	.	CASSLNQGDTEAFF	TGTGCCAGCAGCTTGAATCAGGGTGACACTGAAGCTTTCTTT
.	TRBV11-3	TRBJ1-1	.	CASSLSGSQNTEAFF	TGTGCCAGCAGCCTGAGTGGGAGTCAGAACACTGAAGCTTTCTTT
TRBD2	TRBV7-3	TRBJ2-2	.	CASSTLAGVTGELFF	TGTGCCAGCAGCACTTTAGCGGGGGTCACCGGGGAGCTGTTTTTT
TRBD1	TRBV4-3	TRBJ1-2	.	CASSPEVTGGSGYTF	TGCGCCAGCAGCCCAGAGGTAACAGGGGGTTCTGGCTACACCTTC
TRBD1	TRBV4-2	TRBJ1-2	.	CASSQVTGGHYGYTF	TGTGCCAGCAGCCAAGTTACAGGGGGACACTATGGCTACACCTTC
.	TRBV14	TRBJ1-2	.	CASSPLEGQGLYGYTF	TGTGCCAGCAGCCCACTGGAAGGGCAGGGACTTTATGGCTACACCTTC
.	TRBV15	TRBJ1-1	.	CATSIGSVGPTEAFF	TGTGCCACCAGCATCGGCTCTGTGGGGCCCACTGAAGCTTTCTTT
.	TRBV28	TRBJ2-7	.	CASTQRGLGPHEQYF	TGTGCCAGCACCCAGCGAGGGCTTGGACCCCACGAGCAGTACTTC
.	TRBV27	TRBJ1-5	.	CASSLYGDQPQHF	TGTGCCAGCAGTTTATACGGGGATCAGCCCCAGCATTTT
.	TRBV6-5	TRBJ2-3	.	CASSSDLKAYTQYF	TGTGCCAGCAGTTCCGACTTAAAGGCTTATACGCAGTATTTT
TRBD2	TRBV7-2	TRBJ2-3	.	CASSLDGGATDTQYF	TGTGCCAGCAGCTTGGACGGGGGGGCCACAGATACGCAGTATTTT
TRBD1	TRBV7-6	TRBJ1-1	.	CASSLPGYQGARLKTEAFF	TGTGCCAGCAGCCTCCCTGGGTATCAGGGGGCTCGTTTGAAGACTGAAGCTTTCTTT
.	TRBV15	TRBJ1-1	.	CATSSLFRGAFF	TGTGCCACCAGCAGTCTATTCAGAGGAGCTTTCTTT
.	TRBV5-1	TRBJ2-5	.	CASSLNPQETQYF	TGCGCCAGCAGCTTGAATCCGCAAGAGACCCAGTACTTC
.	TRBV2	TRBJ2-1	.	CAAAVRKAGNEQFF	TGTGCCGCAGCAGTAAGAAAGGCGGGGAATGAGCAGTTCTTC
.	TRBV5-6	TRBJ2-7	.	CASSREYEQYF	TGTGCCAGCAGCAGGGAGTACGAGCAGTACTTC
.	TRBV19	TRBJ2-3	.	CASTARGTDTQYF	TGTGCCAGTACGGCGAGGGGCACAGATACGCAGTATTTT
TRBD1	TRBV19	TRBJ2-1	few	CASQDRGAYNEQFF	TGTGCCAGTCAGGACAGGGGGGCGTACAATGAGCAGTTCTTC
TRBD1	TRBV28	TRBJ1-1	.	CASSRNRGALNTEAFF	TGTGCCAGCAGCCGGAACAGGGGGGCGTTGAACACTGAAGCTTTCTTT
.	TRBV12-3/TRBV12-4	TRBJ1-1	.	CASTRRKGSRAFF	TGTGCCAGCACCAGAAGAAAGGGGTCGCGAGCTTTCTTT
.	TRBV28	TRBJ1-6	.	CASSLLQPRGFSPLHF	TGTGCCAGCAGTTTATTACAGCCCAGGGGTTTTTCACCCCTCCACTTT
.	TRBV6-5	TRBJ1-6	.	CASRSDSRINSPLHF	TGTGCCAGCAGGTCCGACAGCCGAATTAATTCACCCCTCCACTTT
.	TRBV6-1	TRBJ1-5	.	CASSEVRQVVNQPQHF	TGTGCCAGCAGTGAAGTCCGGCAGGTAGTCAATCAGCCCCAGCATTTT
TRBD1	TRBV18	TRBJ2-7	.	CASSPPGQSYEQYF	TGTGCCAGCTCACCGCCGGGACAGTCCTACGAGCAGTACTTC